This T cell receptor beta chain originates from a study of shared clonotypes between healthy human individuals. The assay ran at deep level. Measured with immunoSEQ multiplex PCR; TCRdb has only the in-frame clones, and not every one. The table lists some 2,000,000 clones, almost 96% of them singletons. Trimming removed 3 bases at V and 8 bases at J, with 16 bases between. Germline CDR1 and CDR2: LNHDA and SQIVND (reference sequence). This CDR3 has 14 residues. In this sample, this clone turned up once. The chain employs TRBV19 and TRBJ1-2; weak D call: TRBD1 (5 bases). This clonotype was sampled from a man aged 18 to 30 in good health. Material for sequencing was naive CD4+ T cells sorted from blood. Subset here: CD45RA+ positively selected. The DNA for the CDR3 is TGTGCCAGTAGTATTCAGGGTGGCGCTTACGGCTACACCTTC. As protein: CASSIQGGAYGYTF.